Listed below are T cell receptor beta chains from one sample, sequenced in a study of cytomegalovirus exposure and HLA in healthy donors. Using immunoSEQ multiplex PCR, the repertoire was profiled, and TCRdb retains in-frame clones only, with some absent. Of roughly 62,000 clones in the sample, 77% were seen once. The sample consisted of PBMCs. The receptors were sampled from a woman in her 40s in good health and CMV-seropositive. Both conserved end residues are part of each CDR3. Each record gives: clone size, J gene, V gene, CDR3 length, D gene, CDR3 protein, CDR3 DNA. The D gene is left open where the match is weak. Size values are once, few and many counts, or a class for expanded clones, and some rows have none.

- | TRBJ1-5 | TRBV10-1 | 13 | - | CASSRDSNQPQHF | TGCGCCAGCAGTCGGGATAGCAATCAGCCCCAGCATTTT
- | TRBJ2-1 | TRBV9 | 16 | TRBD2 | CASSVPSGGSYNEQFF | TGTGCCAGCAGCGTCCCTAGCGGGGGGTCCTACAATGAGCAGTTCTTC
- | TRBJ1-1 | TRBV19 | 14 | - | CASMSAGLNTEAFF | TGTGCCAGTATGTCGGCAGGTTTGAACACTGAAGCTTTCTTT
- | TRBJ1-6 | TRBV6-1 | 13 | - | CASSQRENSPLHF | TGTGCCAGCAGTCAGAGGGAGAATTCACCCCTCCACTTT
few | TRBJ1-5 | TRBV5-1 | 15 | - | CASSLGGPGYQPQHF | TGCGCCAGCAGCCTGGGGGGGCCGGGGTATCAGCCCCAGCATTTT
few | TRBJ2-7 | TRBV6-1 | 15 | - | CASSPFTGPQYEQYF | TGTGCCAGCAGTCCCTTCACAGGGCCCCAGTACGAGCAGTACTTC
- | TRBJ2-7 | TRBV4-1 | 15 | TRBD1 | CASSFGQGGSYEQYF | TGCGCCAGCAGCTTCGGACAGGGTGGCTCCTACGAGCAGTACTTC
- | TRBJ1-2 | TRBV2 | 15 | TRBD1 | CASSEVRTGNYGYTF | TGTGCCAGCAGTGAGGTCCGGACAGGGAACTATGGCTACACCTTC
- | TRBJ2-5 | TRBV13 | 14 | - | CASSLGSGGWAQYF | TGTGCCAGCAGCTTGGGTTCTGGGGGCTGGGCCCAGTACTTC
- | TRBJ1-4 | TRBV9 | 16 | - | CASSPHLEGWSEKLFF | TGTGCCAGCAGCCCCCACCTCGAAGGTTGGAGTGAAAAACTGTTTTTT
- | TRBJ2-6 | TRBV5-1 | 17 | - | CASSSNPTGTGANVLTF | TGCGCCAGCAGCAGTAACCCTACAGGGACTGGGGCCAACGTCCTGACTTTC
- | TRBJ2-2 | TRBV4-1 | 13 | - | CASSRPGTGELFF | TGCGCCAGCAGCCGCCCGGGGACTGGGGAGCTGTTTTTT
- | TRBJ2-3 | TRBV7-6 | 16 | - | CASSDPIEGGTDTQYF | TGTGCCAGCAGCGACCCGATTGAGGGGGGCACAGATACGCAGTATTTT
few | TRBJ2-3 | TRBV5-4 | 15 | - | CASSLWQESTDTQYF | TGTGCCAGCAGCTTATGGCAAGAAAGCACAGATACGCAGTATTTT
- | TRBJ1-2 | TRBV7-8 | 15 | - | CASSLQGKANYGYTF | TGTGCCAGCAGCCTACAGGGAAAGGCTAACTATGGCTACACCTTC
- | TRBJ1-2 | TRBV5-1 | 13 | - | CASSPPGSPGYTF | TGCGCCAGCAGCCCGCCAGGGTCCCCTGGCTACACCTTC
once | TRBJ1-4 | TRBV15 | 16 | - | CATSRDRRQLNEKLFF | TGTGCCACCAGCAGAGATAGGAGACAGCTGAATGAAAAACTGTTTTTT
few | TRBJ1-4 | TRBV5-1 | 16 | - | CASSPDGRGSGEKLFF | TGCGCCAGCAGCCCGGACGGCAGGGGCTCCGGTGAAAAACTGTTTTTT
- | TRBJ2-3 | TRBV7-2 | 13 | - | CASSLVEVKTQYF | TGTGCCAGCAGCTTAGTTGAGGTTAAGACGCAGTATTTT
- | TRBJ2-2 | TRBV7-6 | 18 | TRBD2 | CASSATSGGGTYTGELFF | TGTGCCAGCAGCGCCACTAGCGGGGGGGGGACCTACACCGGGGAGCTGTTTTTT
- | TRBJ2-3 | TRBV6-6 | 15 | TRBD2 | CASSYGGGATDTQYF | TGTGCCAGCAGTTACGGCGGGGGGGCCACAGATACGCAGTATTTT
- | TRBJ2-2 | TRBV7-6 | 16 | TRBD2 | CASSPRPAGLTGELFF | TGTGCCAGCAGCCCACGCCCAGCGGGGCTGACCGGGGAGCTGTTTTTT
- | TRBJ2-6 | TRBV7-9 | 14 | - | CASTAGSGANVLTF | TGTGCCAGCACCGCGGGCTCTGGGGCCAACGTCCTGACTTTC
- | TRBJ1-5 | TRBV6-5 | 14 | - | CASSYAGSNQPQHF | TGTGCCAGCAGTTACGCCGGGAGCAATCAGCCCCAGCATTTT
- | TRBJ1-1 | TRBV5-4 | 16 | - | CASTLGPVYMNTEAFF | TGTGCCAGCACGTTGGGGCCAGTTTACATGAACACTGAAGCTTTCTTT
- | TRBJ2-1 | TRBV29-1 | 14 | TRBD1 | CSERRGTAFNEQFF | TGCAGCGAAAGAAGAGGGACAGCATTTAATGAGCAGTTCTTC
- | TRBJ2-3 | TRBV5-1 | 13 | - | CASSFQGTDTQYF | TGCGCCAGCAGCTTTCAGGGTACAGATACGCAGTATTTT
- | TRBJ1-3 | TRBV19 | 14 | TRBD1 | CASTQDRARNTIYF | TGTGCCAGTACCCAGGACAGGGCGCGGAACACCATATATTTT
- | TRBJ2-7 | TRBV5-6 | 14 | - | CASSTGQSSYEQYF | TGTGCCAGCAGCACCGGACAGAGCTCCTACGAGCAGTACTTC
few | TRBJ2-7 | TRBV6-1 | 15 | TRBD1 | CASSPSQGMKYEQYF | TGTGCCAGCAGTCCATCACAGGGGATGAAGTACGAGCAGTACTTC
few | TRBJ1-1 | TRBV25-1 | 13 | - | CASRYRSNTEAFF | TGTGCCAGCAGATACAGGAGCAACACTGAAGCTTTCTTT
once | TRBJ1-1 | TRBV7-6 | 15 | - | CASSPAGVVNTEAFF | TGTGCCAGCAGCCCAGCGGGGGTGGTGAACACTGAAGCTTTCTTT
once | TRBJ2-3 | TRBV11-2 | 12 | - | CASSPHTDTQYF | TGTGCCAGCAGCCCCCACACAGATACGCAGTATTTT
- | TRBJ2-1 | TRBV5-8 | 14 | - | CASSLGQALDEQFF | TGTGCCAGCAGCTTGGGACAGGCGCTCGATGAGCAGTTCTTC
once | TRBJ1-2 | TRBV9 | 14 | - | CASSAPPRDYGYTF | TGTGCCAGCAGCGCCCCTCCTCGTGACTATGGCTACACCTTC
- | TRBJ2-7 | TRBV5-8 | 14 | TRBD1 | CASSPDRVAPEQYF | TGTGCCAGCAGCCCCGACAGGGTAGCGCCCGAGCAGTACTTC
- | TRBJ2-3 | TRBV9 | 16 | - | CASSAGVGLNTDTQYF | TGTGCCAGCAGCGCCGGAGTGGGACTCAACACAGATACGCAGTATTTT
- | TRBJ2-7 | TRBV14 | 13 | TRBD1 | CASSTGQEYEQYF | TGTGCCAGCAGCACCGGACAGGAGTACGAGCAGTACTTC
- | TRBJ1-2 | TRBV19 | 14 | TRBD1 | CASSILRGQDGYTF | TGTGCCAGTAGTATCCTCAGGGGGCAAGATGGCTACACCTTC
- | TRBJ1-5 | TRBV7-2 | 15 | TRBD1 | CASSSKTGEYQPQHF | TGTGCCAGCAGCTCCAAGACAGGGGAGTATCAGCCCCAGCATTTT
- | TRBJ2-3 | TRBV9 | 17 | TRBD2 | CASSVALTSGGSDTQYF | TGTGCCAGCAGCGTAGCTCTCACTAGCGGGGGGTCAGATACGCAGTATTTT
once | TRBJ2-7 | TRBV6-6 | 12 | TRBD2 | CASSGGGNEQYF | TGTGCCAGCTCCGGGGGGGGCAACGAGCAGTACTTC
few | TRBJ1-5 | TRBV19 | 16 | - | CASSQFQGRGNQPQHF | TGTGCCAGTAGCCAATTCCAGGGTAGGGGCAATCAGCCCCAGCATTTT
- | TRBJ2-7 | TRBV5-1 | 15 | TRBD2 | CASKSRLASHDEQYF | TGCGCCAGCAAATCCCGACTAGCTAGTCACGACGAGCAGTACTTC
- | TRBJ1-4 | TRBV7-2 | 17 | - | CASTPPGVRTGDEKLFF | TGTGCCAGCACCCCACCGGGAGTTCGTACAGGAGATGAAAAACTGTTTTTT
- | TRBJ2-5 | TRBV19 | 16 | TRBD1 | CASSSRTGEAQETQYF | TGTGCCAGTAGTTCACGGACAGGGGAGGCGCAAGAGACCCAGTACTTC